This note documents a single T cell receptor beta chain sequence. These data are taken from a study of blood T cell repertoires in COVID-19. Overall study context: T cells, B-cell-depleted T cells, or PBMCs supplied cDNA or gDNA.

Germline CDR1 reads SGHRS; CDR2 reads YFSETQ. Deletions cut 7 bases from V and 0 bases from J, with 13 bases between. The CDR3 is 15 residues long. The assay was immunoSEQ multiplex PCR, and TCRdb's table has in-frame clones only and misses some. Among 170,000 or so clones listed, approximately 84% were seen once. The sequencing input was PBMCs or T cells enriched from blood (not recorded which). The chain combines TRBV5-1 with TRBJ2-2, with D possibly matching TRBD2 (5 bases). This TCR came from a woman in her forties or fifties who had recovered from COVID-19. The CDR3 region is CASLPPGTNTGELFF. The CDR3 DNA follows: TGCGCCAGCCTCCCGCCGGGGACGAACACCGGGGAGCTGTTTTTT.